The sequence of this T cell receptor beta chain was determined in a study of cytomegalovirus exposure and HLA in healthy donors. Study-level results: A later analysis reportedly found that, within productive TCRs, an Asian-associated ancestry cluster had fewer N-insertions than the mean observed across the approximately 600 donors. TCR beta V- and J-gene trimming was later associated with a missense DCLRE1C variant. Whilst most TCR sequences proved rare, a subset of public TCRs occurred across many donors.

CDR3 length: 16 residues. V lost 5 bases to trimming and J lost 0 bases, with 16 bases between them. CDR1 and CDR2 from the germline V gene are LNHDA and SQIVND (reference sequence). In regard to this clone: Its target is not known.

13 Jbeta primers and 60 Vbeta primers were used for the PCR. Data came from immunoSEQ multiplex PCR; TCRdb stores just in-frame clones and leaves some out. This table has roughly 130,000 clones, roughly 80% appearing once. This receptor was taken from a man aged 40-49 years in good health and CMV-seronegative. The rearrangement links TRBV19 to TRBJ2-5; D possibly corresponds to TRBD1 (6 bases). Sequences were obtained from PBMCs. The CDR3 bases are TGTGCCAGTAGTGGCGCAGTGAGGGGGTACCAAGAGACCCAGTACTTC. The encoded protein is CASSGAVRGYQETQYF.